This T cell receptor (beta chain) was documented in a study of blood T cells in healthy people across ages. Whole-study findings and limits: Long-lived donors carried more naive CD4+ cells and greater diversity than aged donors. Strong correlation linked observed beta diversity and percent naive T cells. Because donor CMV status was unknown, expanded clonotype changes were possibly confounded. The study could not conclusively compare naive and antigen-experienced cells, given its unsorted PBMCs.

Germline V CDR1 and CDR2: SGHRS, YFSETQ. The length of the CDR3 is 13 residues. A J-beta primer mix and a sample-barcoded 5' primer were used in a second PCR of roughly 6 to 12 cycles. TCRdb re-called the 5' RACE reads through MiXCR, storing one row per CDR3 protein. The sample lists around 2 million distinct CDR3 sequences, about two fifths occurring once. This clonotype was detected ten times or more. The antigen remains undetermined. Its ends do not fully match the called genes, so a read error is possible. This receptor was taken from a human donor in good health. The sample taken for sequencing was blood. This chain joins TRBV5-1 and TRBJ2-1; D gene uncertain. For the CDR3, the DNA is TGTGCCAGCAGCTCGAGCCCCTACAATGAGCAGTTCTTC. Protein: CASSSSPYNEQFF.